A selection of T cell receptor beta chains follows, all from one sample in a study of CD8 T cells in ankylosing spondylitis. TCRdb ran MiXCR on the 5' RACE reads and lists one entry per CDR3 protein. The sample records about 800,000 distinct CDR3 sequences, 10% to 15% being singletons. Sequencing was performed on blood, either unsorted or a sorted T cell fraction (not recorded which). Every receptor here comes from a male donor with ankylosing spondylitis. CDR3s include the opening cysteine and the closing phenylalanine or tryptophan. D genes are given only for firm matches. The size of a clone is reported for some rows only, either as once, few or many, or as a class for expanded clones.

J | D | size | V | CDR3 | DNA
TRBJ2-7 | TRBD2 | few | TRBV6-2/TRBV6-3 | CASRSRLAGAYEQYF | TGTGCCAGCAGATCACGACTAGCGGGAGCCTACGAGCAGTACTTC
TRBJ2-7 | - | few | TRBV5-1 | CASKWGAGDYEQYF | TGCGCCAGCAAATGGGGGGCCGGGGACTACGAGCAGTACTTC
TRBJ1-5 | TRBD1 | many | TRBV20-1 | CSAGATGTVNQPQHF | TGCAGTGCTGGCGCAACCGGGACAGTGAATCAGCCCCAGCATTTT
TRBJ2-7 | - | - | TRBV6-5 | CASSYSVRNYEQYF | TGTGCCAGCAGTTACTCTGTCCGAAACTACGAGCAGTACTTC
TRBJ2-3 | - | few | TRBV5-6 | CASSFRQVGADTQYF | TGTGCCAGCAGCTTCCGTCAGGTCGGTGCAGATACGCAGTATTTT
TRBJ2-7 | - | many | TRBV4-3 | CASSQDRALEQYF | TGCGCCAGCAGCCAAGACAGGGCCCTCGAGCAGTACTTC
TRBJ2-2 | TRBD2 | - | TRBV27 | CASSPTGGGALTGELFF | TGTGCCAGCAGTCCGACTGGCGGGGGGGCACTCACCGGGGAGCTGTTTTTT
TRBJ2-5 | - | few | TRBV5-6 | CASSRIGGRGETQYF | TGTGCCAGCAGCCGGATCGGGGGGCGCGGAGAGACCCAGTACTTC
TRBJ2-1 | - | - | TRBV10-3 | CAISETDSYNEQFF | TGTGCCATCAGTGAAACTGACTCCTACAATGAGCAGTTCTTC
TRBJ2-7 | - | - | TRBV12-3/TRBV12-4 | CASNDAKGYEQYF | TGTGCCAGCAACGACGCCAAGGGCTACGAGCAGTACTTC
TRBJ2-5 | - | few | TRBV4-1 | CASSQGFETQYF | TGCGCCAGCAGCCAAGGTTTCGAGACCCAGTACTTC
TRBJ1-2 | - | - | TRBV20-1 | CSAGGGDLYGYTF | TGCAGTGCGGGGGGCGGAGATCTCTATGGCTACACCTTC
TRBJ1-5 | - | - | TRBV24-1 | CATSDSSQAVNQPQHF | TGTGCCACCAGTGACTCGTCTCAAGCAGTCAATCAGCCCCAGCATTTT
TRBJ2-1 | TRBD2 | few | TRBV20-1 | CSARSSGMVGEQFF | TGCAGTGCTAGAAGTAGCGGGATGGTAGGGGAGCAGTTCTTC
TRBJ1-2 | - | many | TRBV7-2 | CASSFDANYGYTF | TGTGCCAGCAGCTTCGACGCAAACTATGGCTACACCTTC
TRBJ2-7 | - | - | TRBV20-1 | CSARELVGGRRYEQYF | TGCAGTGCTAGAGAACTTGTTGGGGGCCGCCGGTACGAGCAGTACTTC
TRBJ1-6 | TRBD1 | many | TRBV5-1 | CASSGGQGLRRALHF | TGCGCCAGCAGTGGAGGACAGGGCCTGAGGAGAGCCCTCCACTTT
TRBJ2-2 | - | many | TRBV20-1 | CSARRTGELFF | TGCAGTGCTAGACGGACCGGGGAGCTGTTTTTT
TRBJ1-5 | - | once | TRBV7-8 | CASSLVWAPYSNQPQHF | TGTGCCAGCAGCCTTGTTTGGGCCCCTTATAGCAATCAGCCCCAGCATTTT
TRBJ2-7 | - | - | TRBV20-1 | CSARGYPLDEQYF | TGCAGTGCTAGAGGCTACCCCCTGGACGAGCAGTACTTC
TRBJ1-6 | - | - | TRBV5-1 | CASSLTGTDSPLHF | TGCGCCAGCAGCTTGACAGGGACGGATTCACCCCTCCACTTT
TRBJ2-3 | - | - | TRBV5-5 | CASSRGGAGPDTQYF | TGTGCCAGCAGCCGTGGGGGGGCCGGCCCAGATACGCAGTATTTT
TRBJ2-5 | - | few | TRBV7-2 | CASSWGRQGAQYF | TGTGCCAGCAGCTGGGGAAGACAAGGGGCCCAGTACTTC
TRBJ1-5 | - | - | TRBV20-1 | CSALRGDQPQHF | TGCAGTGCCCTGAGAGGAGATCAGCCCCAGCATTTT
TRBJ2-7 | - | - | TRBV20-1 | CSARRAISYEQYF | TGCAGTGCTAGACGGGCAATATCCTACGAGCAGTACTTC
TRBJ2-7 | TRBD1 | few | TRBV7-9 | CASSSRGGSIYEQYF | TGTGCCAGCAGCTCCAGAGGGGGCAGCATCTACGAGCAGTACTTC
TRBJ1-4 | TRBD1 | few | TRBV12-3/TRBV12-4 | CASSRINTGVTEKLFF | TGTGCCAGCAGTCGCATAAACACAGGGGTAACTGAAAAACTGTTTTTT
TRBJ2-7 | TRBD1 | many | TRBV29-1 | CSVQRWTGAYEQYF | TGCAGCGTCCAAAGGTGGACAGGGGCCTACGAGCAGTACTTC
TRBJ2-1 | - | - | TRBV9 | CASSVGRVWGEQFF | TGTGCCAGCAGCGTAGGCAGGGTCTGGGGTGAGCAGTTCTTC